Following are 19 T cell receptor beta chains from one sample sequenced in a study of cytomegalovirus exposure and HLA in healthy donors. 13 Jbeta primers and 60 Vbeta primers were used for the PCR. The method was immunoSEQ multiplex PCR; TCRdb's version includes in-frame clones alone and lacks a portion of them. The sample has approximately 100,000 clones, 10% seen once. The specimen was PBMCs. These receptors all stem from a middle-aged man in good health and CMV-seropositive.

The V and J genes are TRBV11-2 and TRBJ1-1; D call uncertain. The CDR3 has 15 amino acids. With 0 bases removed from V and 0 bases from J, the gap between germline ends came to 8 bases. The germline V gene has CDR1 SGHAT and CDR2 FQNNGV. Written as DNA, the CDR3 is TGTGCCAGCAGCTTAGATCCGGGGTTGAACACTGAAGCTTTCTTT. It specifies CASSLDPGLNTEAFF.

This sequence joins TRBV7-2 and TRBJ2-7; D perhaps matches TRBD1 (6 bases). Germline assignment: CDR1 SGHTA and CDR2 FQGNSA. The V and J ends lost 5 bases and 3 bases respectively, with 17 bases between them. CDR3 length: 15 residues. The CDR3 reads CASSPRSGHGYEQYF. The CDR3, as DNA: TGTGCCAGCAGCCCCCGCTCGGGACATGGCTACGAGCAGTACTTC.

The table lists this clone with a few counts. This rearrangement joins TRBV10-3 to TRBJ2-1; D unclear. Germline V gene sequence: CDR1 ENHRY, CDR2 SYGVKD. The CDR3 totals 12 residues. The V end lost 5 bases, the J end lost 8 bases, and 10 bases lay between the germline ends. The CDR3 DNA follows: TGTGCCATCAGTCCCAACTTGGATGAGCAGTTCTTC. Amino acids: CAISPNLDEQFF.

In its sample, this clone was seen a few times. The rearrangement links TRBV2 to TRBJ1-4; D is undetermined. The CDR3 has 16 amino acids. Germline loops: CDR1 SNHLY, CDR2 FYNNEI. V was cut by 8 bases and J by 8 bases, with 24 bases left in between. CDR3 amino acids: CASAKELGGLREKLFF. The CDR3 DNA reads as TGTGCCAGCGCAAAGGAATTAGGTGGCCTGCGGGAAAAACTGTTTTTT. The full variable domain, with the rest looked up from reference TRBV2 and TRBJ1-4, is EPEVTQTPSHQVTQMGQEVILRCVPISNHLYFYWYRQILGQKVEFLVSFYNNEISEKSEIFDDQFSVERPDGSNFTLKIRSTKLEDSAMYFCASAKELGGLREKLFFGSGTQLSVL.

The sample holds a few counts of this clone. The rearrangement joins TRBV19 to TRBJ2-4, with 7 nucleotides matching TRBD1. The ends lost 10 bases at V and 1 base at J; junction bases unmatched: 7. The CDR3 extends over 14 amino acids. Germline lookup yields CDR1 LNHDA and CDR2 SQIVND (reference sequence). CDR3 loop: CATQTGFAKNIQYF. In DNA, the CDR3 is TGTGCCACCCAGACAGGGTTCGCCAAAAACATTCAGTACTTC.

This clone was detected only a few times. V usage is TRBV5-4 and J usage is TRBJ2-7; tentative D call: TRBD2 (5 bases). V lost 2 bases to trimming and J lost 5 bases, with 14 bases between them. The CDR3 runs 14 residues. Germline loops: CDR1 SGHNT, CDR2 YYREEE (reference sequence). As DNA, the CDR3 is TGTGCCAGCAGCTTTAGAGCGGTTGGAGACGAGCAGTACTTC. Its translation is CASSFRAVGDEQYF.

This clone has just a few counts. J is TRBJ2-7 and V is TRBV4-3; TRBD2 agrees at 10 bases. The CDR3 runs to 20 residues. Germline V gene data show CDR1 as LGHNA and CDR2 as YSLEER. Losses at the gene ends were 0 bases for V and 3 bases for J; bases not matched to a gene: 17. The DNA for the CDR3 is TGCGCCAGCAGCCAAGAAGGTGGTAAGCTAGCGGGAGTAGGGTTCTACGAGCAGTACTTC. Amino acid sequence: CASSQEGGKLAGVGFYEQYF.

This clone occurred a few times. The CDR3 sequence is CASSQKGGREFF. CDR3 DNA sequence: TGTGCCAGCAGCCAAAAGGGCGGGAGGGAGTTCTTC. The chain combines TRBV11-3 with TRBJ2-1; TRBD2 aligns across 9 bases. Germline CDR1 reads SGHNT; CDR2 reads YENEEA. The CDR3 contains 12 residues. J was trimmed by 14 bases and V by 5 bases; bases with no gene match: 7. The full variable domain, in which reference TRBV11-3 and TRBJ2-1 provide the parts outside the CDR3, is EAGVVQSPRYKIIEKKQPVAFWCNPISGHNTLYWYLQNLGQGPELLIRYENEEAVDDSQLPKDRFSAERLKGVDSTLKIQPAELGDSAVYLCASSQKGGREFFGPGTRLTVL.

CDR3 DNA sequence: TGTGCCAGCAGCCGACGTGCCGGACTGGGCCCCACAGATACGCAGTATTTT. As protein: CASSRRAGLGPTDTQYF. The V and J genes are TRBV7-2 and TRBJ2-3, with a weak D call TRBD2 (5 bases). The V gene's germline CDR1 is SGHTA and CDR2 FQGNSA. The CDR3 spans 17 residues. Trimming removed 5 bases from V and 2 bases from J, with 20 bases in between.

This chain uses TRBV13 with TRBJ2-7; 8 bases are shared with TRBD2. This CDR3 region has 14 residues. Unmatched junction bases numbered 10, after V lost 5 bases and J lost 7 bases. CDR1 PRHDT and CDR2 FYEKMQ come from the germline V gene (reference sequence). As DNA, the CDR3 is TGTGCCAGCAGCCCTCTGAGCGGGAGCGGAGAGCAGTACTTC. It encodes CASSPLSGSGEQYF.

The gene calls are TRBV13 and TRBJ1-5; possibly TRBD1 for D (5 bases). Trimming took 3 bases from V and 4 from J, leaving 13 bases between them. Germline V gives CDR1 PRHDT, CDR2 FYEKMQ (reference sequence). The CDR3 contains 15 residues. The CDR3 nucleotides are TGTGCCAGCAGCTTGGGCGGGGGGGGGAATCAGCCCCAGCATTTT. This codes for CASSLGGGGNQPQHF.

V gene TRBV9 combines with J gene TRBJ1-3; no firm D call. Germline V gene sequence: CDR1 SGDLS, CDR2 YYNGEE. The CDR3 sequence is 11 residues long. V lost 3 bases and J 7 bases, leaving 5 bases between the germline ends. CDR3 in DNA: TGTGCCAGCAGCGGGCTTAACACCATATATTTT. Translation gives CASSGLNTIYF.

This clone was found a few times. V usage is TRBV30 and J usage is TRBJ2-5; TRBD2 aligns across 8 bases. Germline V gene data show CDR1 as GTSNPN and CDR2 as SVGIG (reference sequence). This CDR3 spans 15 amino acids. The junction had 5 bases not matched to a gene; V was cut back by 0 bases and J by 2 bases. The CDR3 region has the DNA TGTGCCTGGAGTGTAGCGGGAGTGGGGCAAGAGACCCAGTACTTC. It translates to CAWSVAGVGQETQYF.

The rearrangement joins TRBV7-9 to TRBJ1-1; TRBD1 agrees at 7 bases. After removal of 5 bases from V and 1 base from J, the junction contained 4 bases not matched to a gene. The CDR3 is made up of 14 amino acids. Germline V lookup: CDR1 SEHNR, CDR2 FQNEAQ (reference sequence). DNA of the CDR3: TGTGCCAGCAGCGGGAGACAGGGGAACACTGAAGCTTTCTTT. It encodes CASSGRQGNTEAFF.

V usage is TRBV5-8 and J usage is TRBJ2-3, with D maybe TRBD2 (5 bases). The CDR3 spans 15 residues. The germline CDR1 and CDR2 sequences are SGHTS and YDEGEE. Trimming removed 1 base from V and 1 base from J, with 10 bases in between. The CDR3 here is CASSLSAAGTDTQYF. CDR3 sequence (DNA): TGTGCCAGCAGCTTGAGTGCAGCGGGCACAGATACGCAGTATTTT.

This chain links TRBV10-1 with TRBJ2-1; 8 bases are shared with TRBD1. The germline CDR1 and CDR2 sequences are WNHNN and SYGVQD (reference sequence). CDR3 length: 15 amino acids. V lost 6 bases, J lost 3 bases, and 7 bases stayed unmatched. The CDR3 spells CASSPTGTGYNEQFF. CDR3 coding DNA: TGCGCCAGCAGCCCGACCGGGACAGGCTACAATGAGCAGTTCTTC.

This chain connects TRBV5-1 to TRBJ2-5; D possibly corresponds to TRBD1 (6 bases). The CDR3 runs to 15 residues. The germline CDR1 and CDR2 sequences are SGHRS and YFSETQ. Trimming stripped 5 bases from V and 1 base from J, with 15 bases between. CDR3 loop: CASSWWTAVQETQYF. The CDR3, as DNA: TGCGCCAGCAGTTGGTGGACAGCCGTCCAAGAGACCCAGTACTTC.

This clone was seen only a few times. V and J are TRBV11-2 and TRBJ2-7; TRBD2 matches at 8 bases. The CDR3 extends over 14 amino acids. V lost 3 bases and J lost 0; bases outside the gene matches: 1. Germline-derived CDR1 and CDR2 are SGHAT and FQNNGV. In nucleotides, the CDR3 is TGTGCCAGCAGCTTGCGGGGGGACTCCTACGAGCAGTACTTC. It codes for CASSLRGDSYEQYF.

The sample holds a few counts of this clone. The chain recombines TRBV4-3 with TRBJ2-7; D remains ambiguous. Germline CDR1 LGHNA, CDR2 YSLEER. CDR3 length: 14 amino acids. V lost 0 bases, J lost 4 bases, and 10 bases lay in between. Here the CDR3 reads CASSQESGRYEQYF. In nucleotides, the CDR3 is TGCGCCAGCAGCCAAGAATCTGGGCGATACGAGCAGTACTTC.